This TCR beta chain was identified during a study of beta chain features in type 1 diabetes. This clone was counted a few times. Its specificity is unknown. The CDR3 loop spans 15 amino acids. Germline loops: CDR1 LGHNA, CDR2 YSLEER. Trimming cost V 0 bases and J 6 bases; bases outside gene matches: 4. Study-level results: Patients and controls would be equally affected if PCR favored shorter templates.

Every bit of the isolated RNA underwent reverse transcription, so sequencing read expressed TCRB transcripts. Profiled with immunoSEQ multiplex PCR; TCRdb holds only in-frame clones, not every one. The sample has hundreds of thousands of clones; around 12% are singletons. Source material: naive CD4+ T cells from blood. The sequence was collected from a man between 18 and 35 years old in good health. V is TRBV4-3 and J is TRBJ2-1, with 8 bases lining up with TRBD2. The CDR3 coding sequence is TGCGCCAGCAGCCAAGAGGGTAGCGGGACCAATGAGCAGTTCTTC. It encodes CASSQEGSGTNEQFF.